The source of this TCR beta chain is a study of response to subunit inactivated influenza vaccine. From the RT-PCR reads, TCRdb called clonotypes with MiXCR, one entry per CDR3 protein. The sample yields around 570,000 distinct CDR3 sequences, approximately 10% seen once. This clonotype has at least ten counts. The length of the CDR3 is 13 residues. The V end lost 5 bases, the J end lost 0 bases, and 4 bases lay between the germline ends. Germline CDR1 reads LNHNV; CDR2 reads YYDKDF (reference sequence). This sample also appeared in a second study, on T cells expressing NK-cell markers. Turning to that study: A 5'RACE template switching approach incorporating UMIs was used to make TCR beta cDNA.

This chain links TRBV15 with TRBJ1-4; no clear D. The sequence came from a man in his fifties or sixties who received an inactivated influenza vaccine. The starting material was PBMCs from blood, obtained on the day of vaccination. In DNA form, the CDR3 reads TGTGCCACCAGCTTTGCAACTAATGAAAAACTGTTTTTT. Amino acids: CATSFATNEKLFF.